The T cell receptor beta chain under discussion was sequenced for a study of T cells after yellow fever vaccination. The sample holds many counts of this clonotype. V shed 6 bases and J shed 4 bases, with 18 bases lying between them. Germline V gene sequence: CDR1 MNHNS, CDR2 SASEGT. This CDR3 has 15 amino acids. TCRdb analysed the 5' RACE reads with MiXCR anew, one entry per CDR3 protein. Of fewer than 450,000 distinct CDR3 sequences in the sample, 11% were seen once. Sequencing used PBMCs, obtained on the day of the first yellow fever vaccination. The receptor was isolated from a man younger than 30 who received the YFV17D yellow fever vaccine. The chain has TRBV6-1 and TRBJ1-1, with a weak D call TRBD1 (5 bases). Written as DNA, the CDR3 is TGTGCCAGCAGCCTAAGTCTAACAGGCCCCACTGAAGCTTTCTTT. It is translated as CASSLSLTGPTEAFF.